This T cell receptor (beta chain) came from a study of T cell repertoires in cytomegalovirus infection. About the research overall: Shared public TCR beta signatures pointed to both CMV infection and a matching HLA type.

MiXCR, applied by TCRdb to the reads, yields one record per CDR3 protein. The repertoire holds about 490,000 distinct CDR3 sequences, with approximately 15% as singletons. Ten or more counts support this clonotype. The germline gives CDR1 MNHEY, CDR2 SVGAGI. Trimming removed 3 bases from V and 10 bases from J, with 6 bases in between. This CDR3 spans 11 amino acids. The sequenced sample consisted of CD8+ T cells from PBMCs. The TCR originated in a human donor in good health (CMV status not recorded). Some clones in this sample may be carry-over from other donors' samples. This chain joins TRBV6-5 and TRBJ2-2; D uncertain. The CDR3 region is CASSYATELFF. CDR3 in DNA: TGTGCCAGCAGTTATGCTACGGAGCTGTTTTTT.